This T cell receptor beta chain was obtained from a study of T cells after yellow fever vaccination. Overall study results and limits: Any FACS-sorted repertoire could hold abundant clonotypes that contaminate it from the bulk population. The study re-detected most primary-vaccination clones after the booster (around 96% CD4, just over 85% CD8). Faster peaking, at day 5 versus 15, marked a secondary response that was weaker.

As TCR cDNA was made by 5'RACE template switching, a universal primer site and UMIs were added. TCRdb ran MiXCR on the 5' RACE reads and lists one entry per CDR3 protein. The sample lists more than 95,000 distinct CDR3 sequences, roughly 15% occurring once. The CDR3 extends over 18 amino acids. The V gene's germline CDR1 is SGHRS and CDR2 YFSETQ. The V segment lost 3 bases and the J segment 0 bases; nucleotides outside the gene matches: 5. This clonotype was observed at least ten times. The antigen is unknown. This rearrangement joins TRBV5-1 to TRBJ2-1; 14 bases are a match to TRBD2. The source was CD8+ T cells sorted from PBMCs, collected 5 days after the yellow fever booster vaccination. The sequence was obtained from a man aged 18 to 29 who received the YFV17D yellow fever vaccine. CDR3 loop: CASSSGLAGESSYNEQFF. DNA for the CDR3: TGCGCCAGCAGCTCGGGACTAGCGGGGGAAAGCTCCTACAATGAGCAGTTCTTC.